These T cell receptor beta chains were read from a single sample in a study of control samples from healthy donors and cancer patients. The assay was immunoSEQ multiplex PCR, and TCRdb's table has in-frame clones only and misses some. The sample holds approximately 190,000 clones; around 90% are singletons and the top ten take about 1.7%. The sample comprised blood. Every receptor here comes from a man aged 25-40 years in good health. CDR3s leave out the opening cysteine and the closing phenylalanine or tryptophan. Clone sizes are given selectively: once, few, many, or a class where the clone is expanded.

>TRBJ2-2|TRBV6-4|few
ASSDSAAATGELF
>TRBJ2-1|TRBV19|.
ASSNTIQIPQNEQF
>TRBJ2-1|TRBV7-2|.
ASSFWRGGNNEQF
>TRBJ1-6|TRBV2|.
ASSGQGTNSPLH
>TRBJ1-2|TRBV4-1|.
ASSQESQQGYGYT
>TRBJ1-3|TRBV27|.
ASSLSGRGNTIY
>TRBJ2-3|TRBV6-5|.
ASRIGDTQY
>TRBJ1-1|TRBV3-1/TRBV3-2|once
ASSQRGGTEAF
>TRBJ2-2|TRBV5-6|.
ASSLDRVVNTGELF
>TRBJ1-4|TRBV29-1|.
SVVGRGQESTNEKLF